These 25 T cell receptor beta chains were sequenced from one sample in a study of blood T cell repertoires in COVID-19. Here immunoSEQ multiplex PCR was the method, and the copy in TCRdb shows in-frame clones only, minus some. The data contain almost 400,000 clones, about 90% of them singletons. Material: peripheral blood. The receptor source for this set is a woman aged 55-69 years with COVID-19, enrolled during active disease.

The chain employs TRBV5-1 and TRBJ2-7, with D possibly TRBD1 on 5 matching bases. Germline values: CDR1 SGHRS, CDR2 YFSETQ. V was cut by 0 bases and J by 2 bases, with 9 bases left in between. The CDR3 runs 14 residues. The CDR3 sequence: CASSLEQEPYEQYF. Written as DNA, the CDR3 is TGCGCCAGCAGCTTGGAACAGGAGCCCTACGAGCAGTACTTC.

J is TRBJ1-5 and V is TRBV19; tentatively, D is TRBD1 (5 bases). V was shortened by 5 bases and J by 5 bases, with 16 bases between the two germline ends. From germline, CDR1 is LNHDA and CDR2 SQIVND (reference sequence). CDR3 length equals 15 residues. The CDR3 protein is CASSPAGLSYQPQHF. As DNA, the CDR3 is TGTGCCAGTAGTCCCGCAGGGCTATCTTATCAGCCCCAGCATTTT.

This chain's CDR3 is CASSLDRTGGDEQYF. DNA for the CDR3: TGTGCCAGCAGCTTAGACAGGACAGGGGGTGACGAGCAGTACTTC. J is TRBJ2-7 and V is TRBV11-2, with 10 bases lining up with TRBD1. Germline CDR1 and CDR2: SGHAT and FQNNGV. The V gene end was trimmed by 0 bases and the J gene end by 5 bases; junction bases not matched to a gene: 4. The CDR3 covers 15 residues.

This chain connects TRBV7-2 to TRBJ2-4; D unresolved. This CDR3 is built from 15 residues. Germline V gene lookup returns CDR1 SGHTA and CDR2 FQGNSA. V was cut by 5 bases and J by 0 bases, with 11 bases left in between. Written as DNA, the CDR3 is TGTGCCAGCAGCCCGAACAATATAGCCAAAAACATTCAGTACTTC. It specifies CASSPNNIAKNIQYF.

The chain carries TRBV19 and TRBJ1-2; the D is unclear. The CDR3 extends over 12 amino acids. With 9 bases removed from V and 2 bases from J, the gap between germline ends came to 10 bases. CDR1 is LNHDA and CDR2 is SQIVND in the germline V gene (reference sequence). Here the CDR3 reads CASRRGNYGYTF. The CDR3 bases are TGTGCCAGCCGACGGGGAAACTATGGCTACACCTTC.

The chain recombines TRBV9 with TRBJ2-3; 10 bases are shared with TRBD2. Germline values: CDR1 SGDLS, CDR2 YYNGEE. J was trimmed by 5 bases and V by 0 bases; bases with no gene match: 0. The CDR3 sequence is 14 residues long. The CDR3 DNA is TGTGCCAGCAGCGTAGGGACTAGCGGAGATACGCAGTATTTT. This translates into CASSVGTSGDTQYF.

The chain combines TRBV2 with TRBJ1-1; 7 bases line up with TRBD1. The CDR3 has 15 residues. With 7 bases clipped from V and 6 bases from J, the junction kept 14 bases outside the gene matches. Germline V CDR1 and CDR2: SNHLY, FYNNEI. The CDR3 protein is CASTYDEGAISEAFF. The CDR3 DNA reads TGTGCCAGCACCTACGACGAGGGGGCGATCTCTGAAGCTTTCTTT. Together with reference TRBV2 and TRBJ1-1, the CDR3 gives the full variable domain: EPEVTQTPSHQVTQMGQEVILRCVPISNHLYFYWYRQILGQKVEFLVSFYNNEISEKSEIFDDQFSVERPDGSNFTLKIRSTKLEDSAMYFCASTYDEGAISEAFFGQGTRLTVV.

J is TRBJ1-2 and V is TRBV2, with D uncertain. Germline CDR1 SNHLY, CDR2 FYNNEI. The CDR3 has 14 amino acids. V shed 3 bases and J shed 7 bases, with 15 bases lying between them. This CDR3 reads CASSDGRIYGGYTF. The DNA for the CDR3 is TGTGCCAGCAGTGATGGGCGCATTTACGGTGGCTACACCTTC.

The gene calls are TRBV5-1 and TRBJ1-2; D not resolved. Per the germline V gene, CDR1 is SGHRS and CDR2 is YFSETQ. V lost 4 bases and J lost 2, with 12 bases in between. There are 14 residues in the CDR3. The CDR3 DNA sequence: TGCGCCAGCAGCGTCGGAGGGCCCAACTATGGCTACACCTTC. Its translation is CASSVGGPNYGYTF.

The chain joins TRBV9 to TRBJ2-7, with 10 bases fitting TRBD2. CDR1 and CDR2 from the germline V gene are SGDLS and YYNGEE. The J segment lost 4 bases and the V segment lost 0 bases, leaving 1 base of the junction unmatched. This CDR3 region has 14 residues. This CDR3 reads CASSVASGGYEQYF. The CDR3 coding sequence is TGTGCCAGCAGCGTAGCTAGCGGGGGTTACGAGCAGTACTTC.

The rearrangement links TRBV7-2 to TRBJ1-1, with a weak D call TRBD1 (5 bases). There are 17 residues in the CDR3. V dropped 0 bases and J dropped 0 bases, with 14 bases sitting between them. Per the germline V gene, CDR1 is SGHTA and CDR2 is FQGNSA. CDR3 bases: TGTGCCAGCAGCTTAGCGATCTCCGCAGGGATGAACACTGAAGCTTTCTTT. Translation gives CASSLAISAGMNTEAFF.

The chain links TRBV4-1 to TRBJ1-6, with D perhaps TRBD1 (5 bases). The CDR3 consists of 16 residues. Trimming shortened V by 4 bases and J by 0 bases, and 10 bases separated the two germline ends. Germline values: CDR1 MGHRA, CDR2 YSYEKL. CDR3 bases: TGCGCCAGCAGCCCATCTACAGGCTCCTATAATTCACCCCTCCACTTT. This gives the protein CASSPSTGSYNSPLHF.

V gene TRBV6-4 combines with J gene TRBJ2-6; 9 nucleotides match TRBD1. Per germline, CDR1 MRHNA and CDR2 SNTAGT. This CDR3 comprises 17 residues. V dropped 5 bases and J dropped 3; count of bases not matched to a gene: 8. Written as DNA, the CDR3 is TGTGCCAGCAGTCATTCGACAGGGGGTGGTGGGGCCAACGTCCTGACTTTC. Translation gives CASSHSTGGGGANVLTF.

This chain uses TRBV19 with TRBJ1-4; TRBD1 agrees at 8 bases. Trimming took 7 bases from V and 7 from J; bases not matched to a gene: 11. The length of the CDR3 is 15 residues. Per germline, CDR1 LNHDA and CDR2 SQIVND (reference sequence). This CDR3 is CASIKEQGAGEKLFF. DNA for the CDR3: TGTGCCAGTATTAAGGAGCAGGGGGCGGGTGAAAAACTGTTTTTT.

The chain recombines TRBV12-5 with TRBJ2-1, with D possibly matching TRBD2 (5 bases). Trimming cost V 1 base and J 5 bases, with 12 bases left between them. The length of the CDR3 is 15 residues. In germline, CDR1 is LGHNT, CDR2 FRNRAP. CDR3 nucleotide sequence: TGTGCTAGTGGTTTGGCCGGGGTCGGCCACAATGAGCAGTTCTTC. It translates to CASGLAGVGHNEQFF. Full variable domain (outside the CDR3, taken from reference TRBV12-5 and TRBJ2-1): DARVTQTPRHKVTEMGQEVTMRCQPILGHNTVFWYRQTMMQGLELLAYFRNRAPLDDSGMPKDRFSAEMPDATLATLKIQPSEPRDSAVYFCASGLAGVGHNEQFFGPGTRLTVL.

V gene TRBV30 combines with J gene TRBJ2-7; weak D call: TRBD1 (6 bases). CDR1 is GTSNPN, CDR2 SVGIG, per germline (reference sequence). This CDR3 is built from 13 residues. V shed 3 bases and J shed 9 bases, with 18 bases lying between them. The CDR3 region has the DNA TGTGCCTGGAGACAGGGAAATACTGAGGGGCAGTACTTC. Protein sequence: CAWRQGNTEGQYF.

The V and J genes are TRBV7-3 and TRBJ1-2, with TRBD1 as a possible D gene (6 bases). This CDR3 comprises 13 residues. The V end lost 5 bases, the J end lost 4 bases, and 11 bases lay between the germline ends. Germline lookup yields CDR1 SGHTA and CDR2 FQGTGA. CDR3 bases: TGTGCCAGCAGCCTCGGACAGTCCTATGGCTACACCTTC. Translating gives CASSLGQSYGYTF.

The chain uses TRBV30 and TRBJ2-5, with a possible D match to TRBD1 (5 bases). The CDR3 is 13 residues long. V gave up 4 bases and J gave up 2 bases, with 11 bases separating them. Germline lookup yields CDR1 GTSNPN and CDR2 SVGIG (reference sequence). CDR3 in amino acids: CAWTKTVQETQYF. DNA for the CDR3: TGTGCCTGGACCAAGACAGTACAAGAGACCCAGTACTTC.

The V and J genes are TRBV21-1 and TRBJ1-2; the table's D gene call, TRBD1, was not cross checked with the DNA. TRBV21-1 is a documented pseudogene. The CDR3 extends over 16 amino acids. CDR3 in amino acids: CASSKMADRAGYGYTF. In DNA form, the CDR3 reads TGTGCCAGCAGCAAAATGGCGGACAGGGCGGGCTATGGCTACACCTTC.

The CDR3 sequence is CASSLAGEVNQPQHF. CDR3 DNA: TGTGCCAGCAGCTTAGCAGGGGAAGTGAATCAGCCCCAGCATTTT. The genes are TRBV7-8 and TRBJ1-5; perhaps TRBD1 as D (5 bases). The ends were cut back, 0 bases at V and 4 bases at J, with 10 bases in the middle. This CDR3 is built from 15 residues. CDR1 is SGHVS and CDR2 is FQNEAQ in the germline V gene.

This clone showed up just once. CDR3 region: CAISSQGGVDEQYF. Here the CDR3 DNA reads TGTGCCATCAGCTCACAGGGGGGAGTTGACGAGCAGTACTTC. J is TRBJ2-7 and V is TRBV10-3; 8 bases align to TRBD1. The trim removed 6 bases at V and 5 bases at J, leaving 9 bases unmatched. Germline values: CDR1 ENHRY, CDR2 SYGVKD. The CDR3 totals 14 residues.

The chain joins TRBV7-8 to TRBJ2-7; 8 nucleotides line up with TRBD1. This CDR3 comprises 13 residues. Germline V gene data show CDR1 as SGHVS and CDR2 as FQNEAQ. The J segment lost 7 bases and the V segment lost 3 bases, leaving 5 bases of the junction unmatched. This CDR3 is CASSLDRVYEQYF. CDR3 DNA: TGTGCCAGCAGCTTGGACAGGGTTTATGAGCAGTACTTC.

This chain uses TRBV29-1 with TRBJ1-2, with D maybe TRBD1 (5 bases). The CDR3 sequence is 12 residues long. The germline V gene has CDR1 SQVTM and CDR2 ANQGSEA. The V end was cut by 6 bases, the J end by 4 bases, with 12 bases between. This CDR3 reads CSVVGRVYGYTF. DNA for the CDR3: TGCAGCGTCGTGGGCAGGGTCTATGGCTACACCTTC.

The J gene is TRBJ1-1, the V gene TRBV28, with 7 bases lining up with TRBD1. Germline lookup yields CDR1 MDHEN and CDR2 SYDVKM. The CDR3 length is 13 residues. The ends lost 11 bases at V and 0 bases at J; junction bases unmatched: 6. The CDR3 sequence: CAASDRVNTEAFF. The CDR3 nucleotides read TGTGCCGCAAGCGACAGGGTGAACACTGAAGCTTTCTTT.

The chain has TRBV5-1 and TRBJ1-6, with TRBD1 identical over 9 bases. V lost 4 bases, J lost 9 bases, and 8 bases stayed unmatched. This CDR3 is built from 15 residues. Germline loops: CDR1 SGHRS, CDR2 YFSETQ. In DNA, the CDR3 is TGCGCCAGCAGCGCGAGACAGGGGGACGGTTCACCCCTCCACTTT. Translating gives CASSARQGDGSPLHF.